The clone carrying this TCR beta chain was seen a few times. The CDR3 has 17 residues. The ends lost 1 base at V and 3 bases at J; junction bases unmatched: 11. Germline V gene sequence: CDR1 SGHRS, CDR2 YFSETQ. Using its own MiXCR run on the RT-PCR reads, TCRdb lists one record per CDR3 protein. The table records some 850,000 distinct CDR3 sequences, roughly 18% of them present only once. The data were taken from a study of response to subunit inactivated influenza vaccine. Sequencing was performed on PBMCs from blood, taken around 5 days after vaccination. The source is a middle-aged man who received an inactivated influenza vaccine. V is TRBV5-1 and J is TRBJ2-7; the match to TRBD2 covers 9 bases. The CDR3 DNA is TGCGCCAGCAGCTTGTGGGTTGCTAGCGGGACCCACTACGAGCAGTACTTC. This encodes CASSLWVASGTHYEQYF.